This TCR beta chain came from a study of OX40 agonist ivuxolimab in advanced cancers. Across the whole study: Patients were treated with ivuxolimab, an agonistic anti-OX40 (CD134) antibody. Intravenous ivuxolimab at 0.01 to 10 mg/kg was given to patients every 2 weeks. General observations from the study: Expanded clones were, on average, more numerous among CD8+ T cells than CD4+. Some of the nonresponding patients also showed low levels of normalized T-cell clonal expansion.

As to this clone: Antigen specificity is unknown.

The method was immunoSEQ multiplex PCR; TCRdb's version includes in-frame clones alone and lacks a portion of them. The repertoire has about 82,000 clones, approximately 85% of them found once; the top ten carry approximately 2.3%. Per germline, CDR1 MDHEN and CDR2 SYDVKM. The CDR3 has 15 residues. The trim removed 4 bases at V and 5 bases at J, leaving 9 bases unmatched. The specimen was CD4+ or CD8+ T cells sorted from blood, collected in a trial of the OX40 agonist ivuxolimab. This receptor was obtained from an adult with an advanced solid tumor such as melanoma, head and neck, liver or kidney cancer. The chain carries TRBV28 and TRBJ1-2; 8 nucleotides agree with TRBD1. The CDR3 loop reads CASSYPLGQAYGYTF. The DNA of the CDR3 is TGTGCCAGCAGTTACCCCTTGGGACAGGCGTATGGCTACACCTTC.